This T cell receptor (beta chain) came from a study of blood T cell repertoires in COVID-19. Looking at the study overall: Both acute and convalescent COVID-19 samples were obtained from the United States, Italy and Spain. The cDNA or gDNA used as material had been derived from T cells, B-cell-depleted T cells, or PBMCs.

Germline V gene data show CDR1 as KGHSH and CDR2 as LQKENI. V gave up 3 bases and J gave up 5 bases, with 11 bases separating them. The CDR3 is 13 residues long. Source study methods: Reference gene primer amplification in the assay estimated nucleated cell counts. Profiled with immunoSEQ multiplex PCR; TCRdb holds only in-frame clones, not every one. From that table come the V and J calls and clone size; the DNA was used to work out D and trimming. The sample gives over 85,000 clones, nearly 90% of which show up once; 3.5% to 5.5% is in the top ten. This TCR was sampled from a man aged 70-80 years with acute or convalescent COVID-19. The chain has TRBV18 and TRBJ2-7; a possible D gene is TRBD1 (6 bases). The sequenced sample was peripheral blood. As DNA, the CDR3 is TGTGCCAGCTCACCTAACAGGGTTAACGAGCAGTACGTC. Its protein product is CASSPNRVNEQYV.